This T cell receptor (beta chain) appears in the sequencing data of a study of blood T cell repertoires in COVID-19. This CDR3 has 12 residues. Germline V gives CDR1 LGHDT, CDR2 YNNKEL (reference sequence). V lost 1 base and J lost 6, with 7 bases in between. Only in-frame clones appear in the TCRdb table, and some are missing; sequencing was by immunoSEQ multiplex PCR. The data hold 25,000 to 35,000 clones, with roughly 86% observed a single time. This chain joins TRBV3-1 (or the pseudogene TRBV3-2) and TRBJ2-7, with D perhaps TRBD1 (5 bases). The sequence came from a human donor in a cohort sampled during active COVID-19. The donor label of this sample is uncertain. Material: peripheral blood. The CDR3 spells CASSQAGLEQYF. In nucleotides, the CDR3 is TGTGCCAGCAGCCAAGCAGGGCTCGAGCAGTACTTC.